What follows are 30 T cell receptor beta chains derived from one specimen sequenced in a study of T cells in Graves' hyperthyroidism and ophthalmopathy. TCR beta CDR3 region amplification was performed from RNA transcripts. Carried out on the TCR CDR3, a first-round RT-PCR used the HTBI primer set. TCRdb reprocessed the multiplex PCR reads via MiXCR and lists one record per CDR3 protein. The table has hundreds of thousands of distinct CDR3 sequences, 15% to 20% seen once. The material sequenced was blood. The origin of the receptors is a woman aged 18-29 years with Graves' ophthalmopathy.

This clonotype has only a few counts. The chain uses TRBV2 and TRBJ2-7, with D unresolved. The V gene lost 5 bases and the J gene lost 4 bases, with 12 bases spanning the gap. The CDR3 extends over 13 amino acids. Germline loops: CDR1 SNHLY, CDR2 FYNNEI. CDR3 sequence: CASSNLMGYEQYF. Here the CDR3 DNA reads TGTGCCAGCAGTAACTTGATGGGGTACGAGCAGTACTTC.

This chain joins TRBV27 and TRBJ1-1; 8 bases map to TRBD1. This CDR3 has 15 residues. V shed 4 bases and J 4 bases; nucleotides not matched to a gene: 8. Germline loops: CDR1 MNHEY, CDR2 SMNVEV (reference sequence). This CDR3 is CASSSATGVSTEAFF. The CDR3 DNA reads as TGTGCCAGCAGTTCCGCGACAGGGGTAAGCACTGAAGCTTTCTTT.

At least ten counts were recorded for this clonotype. The chain's CDR3 is CASSLAGGQGEQYF. The CDR3, as DNA: TGTGCCAGCAGCTTAGCAGGGGGGCAAGGCGAGCAGTACTTC. The rearrangement joins TRBV7-9 to TRBJ2-7; D possibly matches TRBD1 or TRBD2 (6 bases each). This CDR3 has 14 residues. Germline assignment: CDR1 SEHNR and CDR2 FQNEAQ (reference sequence). The ends were cut back, 0 bases at V and 6 bases at J, with 12 bases in the middle.

This rearrangement joins TRBV15 to TRBJ2-5; the match to TRBD1 covers 8 bases. Germline CDR1 is LNHNV and CDR2 is YYDKDF (reference sequence). The CDR3 is made up of 18 amino acids. Trimming took 2 bases from V and 3 from J; bases not matched to a gene: 14. The DNA of the CDR3 is TGTGCCACCAGCAGATTCAGCCCAGACAGGGGTCGGGAAGAGACCCAGTACTTC. Amino acids: CATSRFSPDRGREETQYF.

This chain links TRBV7-2 with TRBJ2-7; a possible D gene is TRBD1 (6 bases). The CDR3 runs 15 residues. V gave up 5 bases and J gave up 3 bases, with 17 bases separating them. Germline V gene data show CDR1 as SGHTA and CDR2 as FQGNSA. CDR3 bases: TGTGCCAGCAGCGTCTGGGGGCTAGCAGACTACGAGCAGTACTTC. This translates into CASSVWGLADYEQYF.

This clonotype has more than one count but fewer than ten. CDR3 residues: CASTPIAGLAYEQYF. CDR3 sequence (DNA): TGTGCCAGCACTCCAATAGCGGGGCTCGCCTACGAGCAGTACTTC. This sequence joins TRBV28 and TRBJ2-7; 8 bases map to TRBD2. V lost 7 bases, J lost 2 bases, and 10 bases stayed unmatched. There are 15 residues in the CDR3. The germline CDR1 and CDR2 sequences are MDHEN and SYDVKM.

There are many counts of this clonotype. DNA for the CDR3: TGTGCTAGTGGCTCCGGACAGGGTATTGGATTGAACACTGAAGCTTTCTTT. It codes for CASGSGQGIGLNTEAFF. This chain uses TRBV12-5 with TRBJ1-1; 8 bases are a match to TRBD1. V lost 6 bases to trimming and J lost 0 bases; unmatched junction nucleotides: 12. CDR1 and CDR2 from the germline V gene are LGHNT and FRNRAP. This CDR3 spans 17 amino acids.

This clonotype has ten or more counts. The CDR3: CASSLAGTLSYEQYF. CDR3 nucleotides: TGTGCCAGCAGCTTAGCCGGGACACTCTCCTACGAGCAGTACTTC. This chain joins TRBV7-9 and TRBJ2-7, with D maybe TRBD1 (6 bases). This CDR3 is built from 15 residues. Germline V gene sequence: CDR1 SEHNR, CDR2 FQNEAQ (reference sequence). V was clipped by 0 bases and J by 0 bases, with 9 bases between them.

This chain uses TRBV5-6 with TRBJ2-7; tentatively, D is TRBD1 or TRBD2 (6 bases each). The germline gives CDR1 SGHDT, CDR2 YYEEEE. CDR3 size: 15 residues. V was pared by 1 base and J by 2 bases, with 13 bases between. The CDR3 DNA reads TGTGCCAGCAGCTTGTGGGGGGACACCCCCTACGAGCAGTACTTC. This encodes CASSLWGDTPYEQYF.

The sample holds many counts of this clonotype. The chain joins TRBV7-3 to TRBJ2-1; 9 bases are a match to TRBD1. The ends lost 5 bases at V and 9 bases at J; junction bases unmatched: 11. The CDR3 loop spans 15 amino acids. Germline V lookup: CDR1 SGHTA, CDR2 FQGTGA. The CDR3 reads CASSAFGQGISEQFF. In DNA form, the CDR3 reads TGTGCCAGCAGCGCCTTCGGACAGGGGATCTCTGAGCAGTTCTTC.

This clonotype was found many times. The chain recombines TRBV27 with TRBJ2-2; 12 bases match TRBD2. V dropped 3 bases and J dropped 5; count of bases not matched to a gene: 1. This CDR3 is 15 amino acids long. CDR1 is MNHEY and CDR2 is SMNVEV in the germline V gene (reference sequence). The CDR3 DNA sequence: TGTGCCAGCAGTTTCCTAGCGGGAGGGACCGGGGAGCTGTTTTTT. Encoded protein: CASSFLAGGTGELFF.

V gene TRBV3-1 combines with J gene TRBJ1-1, with D possibly being TRBD1 (5 bases). Per germline, CDR1 LGHDT and CDR2 YNNKEL (reference sequence). The CDR3 has 14 residues. Trimming pared 6 bases from V and 4 bases from J, leaving 15 bases between. The CDR3 reads CASSRTSGGTEAFF. Written as DNA, the CDR3 is TGTGCCAGCAGTCGGACTAGCGGGGGCACTGAAGCTTTCTTT.

This clonotype was recorded at least ten times. The chain joins TRBV30 to TRBJ1-1; TRBD1 matches at 10 bases. This CDR3 has 15 residues. Per the germline V gene, CDR1 is GTSNPN and CDR2 is SVGIG (reference sequence). V lost 0 bases and J lost 5; bases outside the gene matches: 6. In DNA form, the CDR3 reads TGTGCCTGGAGTGTCCGGGACAGGGGCGGAACTGAAGCTTTCTTT. Translating gives CAWSVRDRGGTEAFF.

The V call is TRBV16, the J call TRBJ2-7, with 8 bases lining up with TRBD2. Germline loops: CDR1 KGHSY, CDR2 FQNENV. This CDR3 contains 17 residues. With V trimmed by 4 bases and J by 4 bases, 15 bases remained unmatched. The CDR3 nucleotides are TGTGCCAGCAGCCCCCCCGGGGCTTCGAGCGGGAGTTACGAGCAGTACTTC. This encodes CASSPPGASSGSYEQYF.

To note about this clonotype: A much larger clonotype is one base distant, so this may be a read error. J is TRBJ2-7 and V is TRBV2; D might be TRBD2 (6 bases). CDR1 SNHLY and CDR2 FYNNEI come from the germline V gene. The CDR3 extends over 13 amino acids. The CDR3 nucleotides read TGTGCCAGCAGAAGGGACTTCTCCTACGAGCAGCACTTC. It yields the protein CASRRDFSYEQHF.

This clonotype was detected ten times or more. This chain links TRBV6-5 with TRBJ1-5, with a weak D call TRBD1 (5 bases). Trimming pared 0 bases from V and 2 bases from J, leaving 11 bases between. This CDR3 is built from 16 residues. Germline CDR1 reads MNHEY; CDR2 reads SVGAGI. DNA of the CDR3: TGTGCCAGCAGTTACTCTCAGGGAGAGGGCAATCAGCCCCAGCATTTT. Translating it yields CASSYSQGEGNQPQHF.

This clonotype showed up many times. The chain recombines TRBV28 with TRBJ2-7; D ambiguous. The V end lost 1 base, the J end lost 2 bases, and 9 bases lay between the germline ends. Germline V lookup: CDR1 MDHEN, CDR2 SYDVKM. The CDR3 covers 14 residues. CDR3: CASSLSALAYEQYF. The CDR3 DNA follows: TGTGCCAGCAGTTTATCGGCCTTGGCCTACGAGCAGTACTTC.

At least ten counts were recorded for this clonotype. J is TRBJ2-1 and V is TRBV27; 9 nucleotides agree with TRBD1. Germline V gene sequence: CDR1 MNHEY, CDR2 SMNVEV (reference sequence). The CDR3 runs to 17 residues. The V segment lost 0 bases and the J segment 3 bases; nucleotides outside the gene matches: 6. The CDR3, as DNA: TGTGCCAGCAGTTTATCATTGCAGGACAGGGGCTACAATGAGCAGTTCTTC. Residues: CASSLSLQDRGYNEQFF.

As to this clonotype: A much larger clone lies a single base off, so this may be a read error. V is TRBV6-5 and J is TRBJ2-4; D remains ambiguous. The CDR3 is 18 amino acids. CDR1 and CDR2 (germline): MNHEY, SVGAGI. The CDR3 loop is CASSDSPQWSRGKNIQYF. The CDR3 DNA sequence: TGTGCCAGCAGTGACTCACCACAGTGGTCTCGAGGCAAAAACATTCAGTACTTC.

This clonotype has more than one count but fewer than ten. The chain joins TRBV24-1 to TRBJ2-5, with D possibly matching TRBD1 (6 bases). Trimming took 5 bases from V and 3 from J, leaving 9 bases between them. Germline V gives CDR1 KGHDR, CDR2 SFDVKD. The CDR3 contains 13 residues. CDR3 residues: CATSGRTEETQYF. Here the CDR3 DNA reads TGTGCCACCAGTGGGAGGACAGAAGAGACCCAGTACTTC.

This clonotype was seen a few times. This sequence joins TRBV6-2 or TRBV6-3 and TRBJ2-1, with D maybe TRBD2 (6 bases). V gave up 5 bases and J gave up 0 bases, with 8 bases separating them. The germline CDR1 and CDR2 sequences are MNHEY and SVGEGT. CDR3 length equals 14 residues. The DNA for the CDR3 is TGTGCCAGCAGTCAGACTAGCTCCTACAATGAGCAGTTCTTC. Translating gives CASSQTSSYNEQFF.

This clonotype was seen only a few times. This chain links TRBV5-6 with TRBJ2-3; tentatively, D is TRBD1 or TRBD2 (5 bases each). This CDR3 is 13 amino acids long. Deletions cut 3 bases from V and 8 bases from J, with 13 bases between. Germline CDR1 is SGHDT and CDR2 is YYEEEE. The chain's CDR3 is CASSSNPGGTQYF. The CDR3 DNA reads as TGTGCCAGCAGCTCCAACCCTGGGGGTACGCAGTATTTT.

This clonotype came up a few times. V is TRBV7-9 and J is TRBJ2-1; 14 bases agree with TRBD2. CDR3 length: 19 residues. V lost 4 bases, J lost 0 bases, and 8 bases stayed unmatched. Germline-derived CDR1 and CDR2 are SEHNR and FQNEAQ (reference sequence). The CDR3 is CASSSGLAGVASSYNEQFF. CDR3 in DNA: TGTGCCAGCAGCTCGGGACTAGCGGGAGTGGCGTCCTCCTACAATGAGCAGTTCTTC.

A few counts support this clonotype. A much larger clone differs from this one at a single base, so this may be a read error. This chain uses TRBV6-1 with TRBJ2-7; D is ambiguous. Trimming pared 1 base from V and 6 bases from J, leaving 4 bases between. Looked up from germline, CDR1 is MNHNS and CDR2 is SASEGT. CDR3 length: 11 residues. The CDR3 loop reads CASSEGCEQYF. The CDR3 region has the DNA TGTGCCAGCAGTGAAGGGTGCGAGCAGTACTTC.

This clonotype is a singleton in its sample. This could be a read error, since a much larger clone is one nucleotide away. The CDR3 reads CASSSGQAYGYTF. The CDR3 DNA reads TGTGCCAGCAGTTCGGGACAGGCCTATGGCTACACCTTC. The rearrangement joins TRBV27 to TRBJ1-2; TRBD1 matches 8 bases. The V gene end was trimmed by 4 bases and the J gene end by 4 bases; junction bases not matched to a gene: 2. The CDR3 runs to 13 residues. Germline loops: CDR1 MNHEY, CDR2 SMNVEV (reference sequence).

This clonotype was detected ten times or more. The chain links TRBV27 to TRBJ2-7; possibly TRBD1 for D (5 bases). Germline CDR1 reads MNHEY; CDR2 reads SMNVEV (reference sequence). The length of the CDR3 is 15 residues. The V end lost 5 bases, the J end lost 6 bases, and 20 bases lay between the germline ends. CDR3 in DNA: TGTGCCAGCAGTCTCTACCCCGACAGAATCGGCGAGCAGTACTTC. Amino acids: CASSLYPDRIGEQYF.

This clonotype was detected only a few times. The chain is built from TRBV19 and TRBJ2-1; D is perhaps TRBD2 (6 bases). CDR1 is LNHDA and CDR2 is SQIVND in the germline V gene (reference sequence). The CDR3 is 16 residues long. The ends were cut back, 1 base at V and 0 bases at J, with 10 bases in the middle. CDR3 sequence: CASSIAAAGSYNEQFF. CDR3 DNA: TGTGCCAGTAGTATAGCAGCAGCGGGCTCCTACAATGAGCAGTTCTTC.

The V and J genes are TRBV20-1 and TRBJ2-3, with TRBD2 matching over 8 bases. The CDR3 covers 16 residues. Germline lookup yields CDR1 DFQATT and CDR2 SNEGSKA (reference sequence). After removal of 0 bases from V and 5 bases from J, the junction contained 10 bases not matched to a gene. CDR3 loop: CSARDQGAGVIDTQYF. Written as DNA, the CDR3 is TGCAGTGCTAGAGATCAAGGAGCGGGAGTTATAGATACGCAGTATTTT.

There are a few counts of this clonotype. The junction departs from the called germline gene at one end, perhaps through a read error. The rearrangement joins TRBV11-2 to TRBJ2-3; TRBD2 aligns across 11 bases. Germline CDR1 is SGHAT and CDR2 is FQNNGV. The CDR3 is 16 amino acids. The CDR3, as DNA: TGCGCCAGCAGCCTGGGACTAGCGGCGAGCACAGATACGCAGTATTTT. This codes for CASSLGLAASTDTQYF.

V gene TRBV30 combines with J gene TRBJ1-1; TRBD1 matches at 7 bases. There are 9 residues in the CDR3. Germline trimming cut 5 bases from V and 11 bases from J; bases unmatched to any gene: 2. Looked up from germline, CDR1 is GTSNPN and CDR2 is SVGIG (reference sequence). CDR3 protein: CAWEQGAFF. The CDR3 coding sequence is TGTGCCTGGGAACAGGGGGCTTTCTTT.